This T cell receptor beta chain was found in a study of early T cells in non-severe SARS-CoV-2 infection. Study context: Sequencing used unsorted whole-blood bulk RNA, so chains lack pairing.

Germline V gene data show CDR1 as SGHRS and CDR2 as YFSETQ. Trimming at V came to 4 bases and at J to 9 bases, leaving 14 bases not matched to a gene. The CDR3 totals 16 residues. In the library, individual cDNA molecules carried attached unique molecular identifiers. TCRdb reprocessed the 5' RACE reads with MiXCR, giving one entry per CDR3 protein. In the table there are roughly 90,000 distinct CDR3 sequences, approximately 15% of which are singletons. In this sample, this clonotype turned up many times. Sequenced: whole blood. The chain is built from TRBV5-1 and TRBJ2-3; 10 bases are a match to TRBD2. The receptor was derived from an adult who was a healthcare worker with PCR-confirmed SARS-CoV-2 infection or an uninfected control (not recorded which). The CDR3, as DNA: TGCGCCAGCAGCAACTCTAGCGGGGGCCCAATTGGGACGCAGTATTTT. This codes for CASSNSSGGPIGTQYF.